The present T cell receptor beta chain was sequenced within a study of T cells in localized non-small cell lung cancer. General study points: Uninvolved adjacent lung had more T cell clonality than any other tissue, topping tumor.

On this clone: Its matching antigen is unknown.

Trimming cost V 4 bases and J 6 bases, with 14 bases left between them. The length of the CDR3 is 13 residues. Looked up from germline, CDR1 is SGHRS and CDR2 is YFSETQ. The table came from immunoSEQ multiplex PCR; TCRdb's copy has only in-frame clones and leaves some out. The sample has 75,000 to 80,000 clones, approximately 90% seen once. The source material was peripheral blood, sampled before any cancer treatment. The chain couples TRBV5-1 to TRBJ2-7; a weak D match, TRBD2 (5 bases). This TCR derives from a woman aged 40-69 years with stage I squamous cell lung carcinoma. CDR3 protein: CASSPTSKVEQYF. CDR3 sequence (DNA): TGCGCCAGCAGCCCTACTAGTAAGGTCGAGCAGTACTTC. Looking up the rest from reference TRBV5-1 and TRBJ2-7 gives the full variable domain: KAGVTQTPRYLIKTRGQQVTLSCSPISGHRSVSWYQQTPGQGLQFLFEYFSETQRNKGNFPGRFSGRQFSNSRSEMNVSTLELGDSALYLCASSPTSKVEQYFGPGTRLTVT.